The 21 T cell receptor beta chains below come from one sample, sequenced in a study of blood T cell repertoires in COVID-19. The method was immunoSEQ multiplex PCR; TCRdb's version includes in-frame clones alone and lacks a portion of them. The repertoire holds over 400,000 clones, with approximately 83% as singletons. Sequences were obtained from peripheral blood. The origin of the receptors is a human donor in a cohort sampled during active COVID-19.

The chain combines TRBV18 with TRBJ2-1, with 9 bases identical to TRBD2. The CDR3 consists of 14 residues. With V trimmed by 4 bases and J by 7 bases, 5 bases remained unmatched. The germline V gene encodes CDR1 KGHSH and CDR2 LQKENI. The CDR3 DNA reads TGTGCCAGCTCACGCGGGACTAGCATTAATGAGCAGTTCTTC. Protein: CASSRGTSINEQFF.

The V gene is TRBV30, the J gene TRBJ1-2, with D perhaps matching TRBD1 (6 bases). V gave up 0 bases and J gave up 6 bases, with 11 bases separating them. CDR3 length equals 13 residues. The germline CDR1 and CDR2 sequences are GTSNPN and SVGIG (reference sequence). CDR3 in DNA: TGTGCCTGGAGTGTAGGGGACACCGATGGCTACACCTTC. It is translated as CAWSVGDTDGYTF.

The rearrangement uses TRBV19 and TRBJ2-7; possible D gene TRBD1, 5 bases. Trimming left V 5 bases short and J 6 bases short, with 8 bases between. The CDR3 has 11 amino acids. Germline assignment: CDR1 LNHDA and CDR2 SQIVND (reference sequence). The CDR3 sequence: CASSDRLEQYF. For the CDR3, the DNA is TGTGCCAGTAGTGACAGACTCGAGCAGTACTTC. Filled out from reference TRBV19 and TRBJ2-7, the complete variable domain reads DGGITQSPKYLFRKEGQNVTLSCEQNLNHDAMYWYRQDPGQGLRLIYYSQIVNDFQKGDIAEGYSVSREKKESFPLTVTSAQKNPTAFYLCASSDRLEQYFGPGTRLTVT.

The chain couples TRBV10-3 to TRBJ1-2, with 9 bases aligning to TRBD1. Trimming cost V 2 bases and J 4 bases; bases outside gene matches: 8. CDR1 is ENHRY and CDR2 is SYGVKD in the germline V gene. The CDR3 has 16 residues. The CDR3 nucleotides are TGTGCCATCAGTGAGATCCCCTCACAGGGGGCCTATGGCTACACCTTC. Translated: CAISEIPSQGAYGYTF.

The chain links TRBV6-2 or TRBV6-3 to TRBJ2-3; D possibly corresponds to TRBD2 (5 bases). There are 15 residues in the CDR3. Trimming removed 3 bases from V and 2 bases from J, with 12 bases in between. Germline CDR1 and CDR2: MNHEY and SVGEGT. The CDR3 DNA reads TGTGCCAGCAGTTATCGACCTAGCAACACAGATACGCAGTATTTT. Amino acid sequence: CASSYRPSNTDTQYF.

CDR3: CASIEGQGSLYNEQFF. CDR3 nucleotides: TGTGCCAGCATCGAGGGGCAGGGGAGCCTTTACAATGAGCAGTTCTTC. This rearrangement joins TRBV11-2 to TRBJ2-1; perhaps TRBD1 as D (6 bases). The CDR3 runs 16 residues. V was trimmed by 7 bases and J by 4 bases, leaving 20 bases between them. Per the germline V gene, CDR1 is SGHAT and CDR2 is FQNNGV. Full variable domain (remainder filled in from reference TRBV11-2 and TRBJ2-1): EAGVAQSPRYKIIEKRQSVAFWCNPISGHATLYWYQQILGQGPKLLIQFQNNGVVDDSQLPKDRFSAERLKGVDSTLKIQPAKLEDSAVYLCASIEGQGSLYNEQFFGPGTRLTVL.

In its sample, this clone was seen once. The chain couples TRBV27 to TRBJ1-5, with D hard to call. V was cut by 4 bases and J by 2 bases, with 15 bases left in between. CDR1 and CDR2 (germline): MNHEY, SMNVEV (reference sequence). The CDR3 covers 16 residues. In nucleotides, the CDR3 is TGTGCCAGCAGTTCCATTACGTTCCGGGGCAATCAGCCCCAGCATTTT. It translates to CASSSITFRGNQPQHF.

This clone was counted a few times. The genes are TRBV7-3 and TRBJ2-3; 9 bases are shared with TRBD2. Germline V CDR1 and CDR2: SGHTA, FQGTGA. The CDR3 runs to 14 residues. Losses at the gene ends were 4 bases for V and 8 bases for J; bases not matched to a gene: 7. CDR3: CASSSLPTSGTQYF. The DNA of the CDR3 is TGTGCCAGCAGCTCCCTTCCGACTAGCGGTACGCAGTATTTT.

This chain links TRBV6-5 with TRBJ1-1; 9 bases map to TRBD1. Trimming removed 5 bases from V and 1 base from J; junction bases left unmatched: 5. The CDR3 length is 15 residues. Per the germline V gene, CDR1 is MNHEY and CDR2 is SVGAGI. DNA of the CDR3: TGTGCCAGCAGTAACAGGGGGCGGGGGAACACTGAAGCTTTCTTT. Translated: CASSNRGRGNTEAFF.

This sequence joins TRBV6-2 or TRBV6-3 and TRBJ2-7, with a tentative D call TRBD1 (6 bases). Germline lookup yields CDR1 MNHEY and CDR2 SVGEGT. This CDR3 is 14 amino acids long. V lost 6 bases to trimming and J lost 0 bases, with 12 bases between them. CDR3 bases: TGTGCCAGCAGCGACGGACAGAGCTCCTACGAGCAGTACTTC. Translated: CASSDGQSSYEQYF.

The J gene is TRBJ2-7, the V gene TRBV6-5; 8 nucleotides agree with TRBD1. Germline CDR1 reads MNHEY; CDR2 reads SVGAGI. The CDR3 covers 14 residues. Trimming took 6 bases from V and 2 from J; bases not matched to a gene: 6. The CDR3 nucleotides are TGTGCCAGCAGGGGGACAGGTGATGCCTACGAGCAGTACTTC. It is translated as CASRGTGDAYEQYF.

The chain uses TRBV28 and TRBJ1-2, with TRBD1 as a possible D gene (6 bases). CDR1 MDHEN and CDR2 SYDVKM come from the germline V gene. This CDR3 spans 15 amino acids. V lost 3 bases to trimming and J lost 7 bases, with 18 bases between them. Written as DNA, the CDR3 is TGTGCCAGCAGTTTGGGGGCCCGGAGTTGGGGTGGCTACACCTTC. Residues: CASSLGARSWGGYTF.

V usage is TRBV12-3 or TRBV12-4 and J usage is TRBJ2-2; perhaps TRBD1 as D (6 bases). V lost 4 bases and J lost 5, with 8 bases in between. CDR3 size: 13 residues. CDR3 protein: CASSSRGTGELFF. DNA of the CDR3: TGTGCCAGCAGTTCCAGGGGTACCGGGGAGCTGTTTTTT.

This chain links TRBV2 with TRBJ2-7; D might be TRBD2 (6 bases). CDR1 SNHLY and CDR2 FYNNEI come from the germline V gene. V lost 4 bases to trimming and J lost 0 bases, with 16 bases between them. This CDR3 spans 16 amino acids. The CDR3 DNA follows: TGTGCCAGCAGTGCCCCCACTAGCCCTGTCTCCTACGAGCAGTACTTC. This encodes CASSAPTSPVSYEQYF.

This clone was recorded a few times. V is TRBV20-1 and J is TRBJ1-3; D uncertain. V lost 3 bases to trimming and J lost 3 bases, with 15 bases between them. This CDR3 has 15 amino acids. Germline V gene data show CDR1 as DFQATT and CDR2 as SNEGSKA (reference sequence). The CDR3 DNA is TGCAGTGCTAGTCCGACGGGTGGTAATGGAAACACCATATATTTT. This translates into CSASPTGGNGNTIYF.

The chain has TRBV7-8 and TRBJ1-2, with D maybe TRBD1 (6 bases). CDR1 SGHVS and CDR2 FQNEAQ come from the germline V gene. V was pared by 4 bases and J by 6 bases, with 15 bases between. CDR3 size: 14 residues. The CDR3 nucleotides read TGTGCCAGCAGCTATCTCCGGGGGGCTGATGGCTACACCTTC. Amino acid sequence: CASSYLRGADGYTF.

The V call is TRBV3-1 (or the pseudogene TRBV3-2), the J call TRBJ1-4; 7 bases map to TRBD1. Germline loops: CDR1 LGHDT, CDR2 YNNKEL (reference sequence). The V segment lost 3 bases and the J segment 5 bases; nucleotides outside the gene matches: 3. This CDR3 comprises 14 residues. The CDR3 is CASSHQGGNEKLFF. The CDR3 DNA reads as TGTGCCAGCAGCCATCAGGGGGGAAATGAAAAACTGTTTTTT.

This clone was observed a handful of times. The rearrangement joins TRBV15 to TRBJ2-7; the match to TRBD2 covers 8 bases. With 0 bases clipped from V and 0 bases from J, the junction kept 10 bases outside the gene matches. Germline-derived CDR1 and CDR2 are LNHNV and YYDKDF (reference sequence). The CDR3 is 18 residues long. CDR3 nucleotide sequence: TGTGCCACCAGCAGAGATAACCCTAGCGGGTTCCTCTCCTACGAGCAGTACTTC. Translation: CATSRDNPSGFLSYEQYF. The variable domain in full, completed from reference TRBV15 and TRBJ2-7, reads DAMVIQNPRYQVTQFGKPVTLSCSQTLNHNVMYWYQQKSSQAPKLLFHYYDKDFNNEADTPDNFQSRRPNTSFCFLDIRSPGLGDTAMYLCATSRDNPSGFLSYEQYFGPGTRLTVT.

This sequence joins TRBV24-1 and TRBJ1-1, with D hard to call. Germline values: CDR1 KGHDR, CDR2 SFDVKD. V lost 3 bases and J lost 3, with 10 bases in between. The CDR3 contains 14 residues. The CDR3 loop reads CATSDASRDTEAFF. In DNA form, the CDR3 reads TGTGCCACCAGTGATGCTTCCCGCGACACTGAAGCTTTCTTT.

The CDR3 sequence: CASKRSQGGNEKLFF. Here the CDR3 DNA reads TGTGCCAGCAAGAGGTCCCAAGGGGGAAATGAAAAACTGTTTTTT. The chain combines TRBV19 with TRBJ1-4, with a possible D match to TRBD1 (6 bases). Looked up from germline, CDR1 is LNHDA and CDR2 is SQIVND (reference sequence). With 9 bases removed from V and 5 bases from J, the gap between germline ends came to 19 bases. This CDR3 region has 15 residues.

The V call is TRBV6-6, the J call TRBJ2-2, with TRBD2 matching over 9 bases. V shed 2 bases and J 7 bases; nucleotides not matched to a gene: 8. The CDR3 covers 16 residues. CDR1 is MNHNY, CDR2 SVGAGI, per germline (reference sequence). The CDR3 spells CASSYAGGPSGGELFF. Written as DNA, the CDR3 is TGTGCCAGCAGTTACGCGGGAGGGCCGTCGGGCGGGGAGCTGTTTTTT.